The 15 T cell receptor beta chains listed next were all sequenced from one sample in a study of T cell responses to AZD1222 COVID-19 vaccine. Here immunoSEQ multiplex PCR was the method, and the copy in TCRdb shows in-frame clones only, minus some. The sample lists approximately 100,000 clones, roughly 89% occurring once. The sample in question was peripheral blood, obtained on day 0 of AZD1222 vaccination. The receptors originated from an adult in good health.

The chain combines TRBV7-9 with TRBJ2-7; 12 nucleotides match TRBD2. The germline CDR1 and CDR2 sequences are SEHNR and FQNEAQ (reference sequence). With 5 bases clipped from V and 1 base from J, the junction kept 12 bases outside the gene matches. The length of the CDR3 is 18 residues. DNA for the CDR3: TGTGCCAGCAGCCCCCTAGGGAGGACTAGCGGGATGTCCTACGAGCAGTACTTC. Protein sequence: CASSPLGRTSGMSYEQYF.

This sequence joins TRBV6-5 and TRBJ2-7; D may be TRBD1 or TRBD2 (6 bases each). Per the germline V gene, CDR1 is MNHEY and CDR2 is SVGAGI. The V and J ends lost 7 bases and 0 bases respectively, with 13 bases between them. The length of the CDR3 is 14 residues. CDR3 protein: CASNTKGGSYEQYF. CDR3 DNA: TGTGCCAGCAATACAAAGGGGGGCTCCTACGAGCAGTACTTC.

The rearrangement joins TRBV28 to TRBJ2-5; 8 bases are shared with TRBD2. CDR3 size: 15 residues. Trimming cost V 6 bases and J 1 base; bases outside gene matches: 7. Germline CDR1 MDHEN, CDR2 SYDVKM. Written as DNA, the CDR3 is TGTGCCAGCAGCGAGCCGGGGGGGGTCCAAGAGACCCAGTACTTC. Translation gives CASSEPGGVQETQYF.

This clone was detected only a few times. The chain couples TRBV5-1 to TRBJ1-1, with D perhaps matching TRBD1 (6 bases). This CDR3 comprises 13 residues. The V end lost 5 bases, the J end lost 1 base, and 9 bases lay between the germline ends. Germline CDR1 SGHRS, CDR2 YFSETQ. The CDR3 protein is CASRTQGNTEAFF. In nucleotides, the CDR3 is TGCGCCAGCAGGACACAGGGGAACACTGAAGCTTTCTTT.

The gene calls are TRBV19 and TRBJ1-2, with TRBD1 as a possible D gene (6 bases). This CDR3 has 15 residues. Germline V gene data show CDR1 as LNHDA and CDR2 as SQIVND (reference sequence). Trimming shortened V by 7 bases and J by 8 bases, and 23 bases separated the two germline ends. In DNA, the CDR3 is TGTGCCAGTACCTCCCGGGACACCGGATTGCGGGGCTACACCTTC. Protein sequence: CASTSRDTGLRGYTF. Based on the CDR3 plus reference TRBV19 and TRBJ1-2, the full variable domain is DGGITQSPKYLFRKEGQNVTLSCEQNLNHDAMYWYRQDPGQGLRLIYYSQIVNDFQKGDIAEGYSVSREKKESFPLTVTSAQKNPTAFYLCASTSRDTGLRGYTFGSGTRLTVV.

CDR3 sequence reads: CATSRERERTWTGPYF. CDR3 nucleotides: TGTGCCACCAGCAGAGAGAGAGAGAGAACTTGGACAGGGCCCTACTTC. This chain connects TRBV15 to TRBJ2-7, with TRBD1 identical over 8 bases. Germline CDR1 and CDR2: LNHNV and YYDKDF (reference sequence). The V and J ends lost 0 bases and 13 bases, in that order; junction bases with no gene match: 17. The CDR3 spans 16 residues.

The chain joins TRBV18 to TRBJ1-6, with TRBD1 matching over 10 bases. Germline CDR1 KGHSH, CDR2 LQKENI. This CDR3 is built from 14 residues. The V segment lost 6 bases and the J segment 5 bases; nucleotides outside the gene matches: 1. The CDR3 loop reads CASSGQGHNSPLHF. DNA for the CDR3: TGTGCCAGCTCGGGACAGGGGCATAATTCACCCCTCCACTTT.

In this sample, this clone turned up once. The gene calls are TRBV27 and TRBJ1-4, with 7 bases aligning to TRBD1. Germline V gives CDR1 MNHEY, CDR2 SMNVEV (reference sequence). This CDR3 has 16 residues. Trimming took 6 bases from V and 0 from J; bases not matched to a gene: 7. The CDR3 region has the DNA TGTGCCAGCAGCCTCAGGGGGTCTGCAACTAATGAAAAACTGTTTTTT. Translated: CASSLRGSATNEKLFF.

CDR3: CASSEAVNQPQHF. In DNA form, the CDR3 reads TGTGCCAGCAGTGAAGCGGTCAATCAGCCCCAGCATTTT. V is TRBV6-1 and J is TRBJ1-5; D not resolved. Germline V gene data show CDR1 as MNHNS and CDR2 as SASEGT. V lost 0 bases and J lost 3, with 3 bases in between. The CDR3 spans 13 residues.

The chain uses TRBV2 and TRBJ1-2, with D hard to call. V was cut by 3 bases and J by 4 bases, with 6 bases left in between. Germline lookup yields CDR1 SNHLY and CDR2 FYNNEI. The CDR3 is 12 residues long. DNA for the CDR3: TGTGCCAGCAGTGACAACAGCTATGGCTACACCTTC. Amino acid sequence: CASSDNSYGYTF.

This chain connects TRBV12-3 or TRBV12-4 to TRBJ1-2, with 7 bases aligning to TRBD1. After removal of 6 bases from V and 4 bases from J, the junction contained 2 bases not matched to a gene. The CDR3 loop spans 12 amino acids. The CDR3 sequence is CASRNRGYGYTF. CDR3 DNA: TGTGCCAGCAGGAACAGGGGCTATGGCTACACCTTC.

This sequence joins TRBV3-1 (or the pseudogene TRBV3-2) and TRBJ1-1; D gene uncertain. Deletions cut 2 bases from V and 0 bases from J, with 13 bases between. Germline-derived CDR1 and CDR2 are LGHDT and YNNKEL (reference sequence). This CDR3 contains 16 residues. The CDR3 reads CASSQSSAGLNTEAFF. The CDR3, as DNA: TGTGCCAGCAGCCAAAGTTCGGCCGGCCTGAACACTGAAGCTTTCTTT.

The V call is TRBV7-2, the J call TRBJ2-7; D may be TRBD2 (6 bases). The CDR3 covers 13 residues. V gave up 5 bases and J gave up 6 bases, with 14 bases separating them. Germline lookup yields CDR1 SGHTA and CDR2 FQGNSA. The CDR3 DNA sequence: TGTGCCAGCAGCGAGGACTATTTGACCGAGCAGTACTTC. It translates to CASSEDYLTEQYF.

The chain employs TRBV6-5 and TRBJ2-7; perhaps D is TRBD1 or TRBD2 (5 bases each). CDR1 is MNHEY and CDR2 is SVGAGI in the germline V gene. The CDR3 is made up of 12 amino acids. The V end lost 7 bases, the J end lost 3 bases, and 10 bases lay between the germline ends. In DNA form, the CDR3 reads TGTGCCAGCACCGGGACCGACTACGAGCAGTACTTC. It specifies CASTGTDYEQYF.

Remarks on this clone: Different DNA sequences within this sample yield the same CDR3. CDR3 in DNA: TGTGCTAGTGGTTTGGGTGGTGTTAACACTGAAGCTTTCTTT. It specifies CASGLGGVNTEAFF. The chain employs TRBV12-5 and TRBJ1-1; D is uncertain. Per germline, CDR1 LGHNT and CDR2 FRNRAP. V dropped 1 base and J dropped 2 bases, with 8 bases sitting between them. The CDR3 loop spans 14 amino acids.